A selection of T cell receptor beta chains follows, all from one sample in a study of cytomegalovirus exposure and HLA in healthy donors. Sequencing used immunoSEQ multiplex PCR; TCRdb keeps in-frame clones, though not all of them. The sample contains approximately 130,000 clones, 75% to 85% of which appear only once. The sequenced sample was PBMCs. The receptors originated from a male donor in good health and CMV-seronegative. Both conserved end residues are part of each CDR3. D genes are given only for firm matches. The size of a clone is reported for some rows only, either as once, few or many, or as a class for expanded clones.

TRBV30	TRBJ1-5	12	NA	NA	TGTGCCTGGAGTCGGGGAAATCAGCCCCAGCATTTT	CAWSRGNQPQHF
TRBV11-2	TRBJ1-4	16	NA	NA	TGTGCCAGCAGCCCATTAACGGACGGGAATAATGAAAAACTGTTTTTT	CASSPLTDGNNEKLFF
TRBV18	TRBJ1-2	12	once	TRBD1	TGTGCCAGCTCACCACAGGGGGCTGGCTACACCTTC	CASSPQGAGYTF
TRBV19	TRBJ1-5	19	NA	TRBD1	TGTGCCAGTAGTACCCGAGGACAGGGGGTCTTTTATAGCAATCAGCCCCAGCATTTT	CASSTRGQGVFYSNQPQHF
TRBV13	TRBJ2-3	16	NA	NA	TGTGCCAGCAGCTTAGCGGCGGGGGCCCCTGGAGATACGCAGTATTTT	CASSLAAGAPGDTQYF
TRBV18	TRBJ1-1	14	NA	TRBD1	TGTGCCAGCTCGGAAGGGACAGTGAACACTGAAGCTTTCTTT	CASSEGTVNTEAFF
TRBV9	TRBJ1-1	14	many	TRBD1	TGTGCCAGCAGCGTAGCTGACAGGGGCACTGAAGCTTTCTTT	CASSVADRGTEAFF
TRBV5-4	TRBJ2-7	14	NA	TRBD1	TGTGCCAGCAGCTCCGGACAGGGACAATACGAGCAGTACTTC	CASSSGQGQYEQYF
TRBV7-8	TRBJ2-5	15	once	TRBD1	TGTGCCAGCAGCTTAGAATCGACAGGGACGGAGACCCAGTACTTC	CASSLESTGTETQYF
TRBV30	TRBJ1-1	12	NA	NA	TGTGCCTGTTCAGGGGTGAACACTGAAGCTTTCTTT	CACSGVNTEAFF
TRBV27	TRBJ2-7	15	NA	NA	TGTGCCAGCAGTTTCATAGCAGCATCTCCCTACGAGCAGTACTTC	CASSFIAASPYEQYF
TRBV5-4	TRBJ1-4	12	NA	NA	TGTGCCAGCAGCTTGAGGGGTGAAAAACTGTTTTTT	CASSLRGEKLFF
TRBV30	TRBJ1-2	12	NA	NA	TGTGCCTGGTCGAGAGCAAGATATGGCTACACCTTC	CAWSRARYGYTF
TRBV2	TRBJ1-1	15	few	TRBD1	TGTGCCAGCGTTAAGGAAGGGACAGGGAACACTGAAGCTTTCTTT	CASVKEGTGNTEAFF
TRBV19	TRBJ1-1	17	NA	TRBD1	TGTGCCAGTAGTCCTCACCCGGGACAGGGGAAGAGCACTGAAGCTTTCTTT	CASSPHPGQGKSTEAFF
TRBV19	TRBJ1-5	16	NA	TRBD1	TGTGCCAGTATAGACAGGGGACTGGATAGCAATCAGCCCCAGCATTTT	CASIDRGLDSNQPQHF
TRBV15	TRBJ2-1	16	once	NA	TGTGCCACCAGCAGAGATGAATTCCGTTCGGTGAATGAGCAGTTCTTC	CATSRDEFRSVNEQFF
TRBV5-4	TRBJ2-3	16	NA	TRBD2	TGTGCCAGCAGCTTGGGCACTAGCGGGGCCTGGGATACGCAGTATTTT	CASSLGTSGAWDTQYF
TRBV19	TRBJ1-5	17	few	NA	TGTGCCAGTAGTCTGCAGGGTTATGGGGGCTACAATCAGCCCCAGCATTTT	CASSLQGYGGYNQPQHF
TRBV10-3	TRBJ2-1	13	NA	TRBD1	TGTGCCATCAGCACAGGGGATTACAATGAGCAGTTCTTC	CAISTGDYNEQFF
TRBV25-1	TRBJ1-3	16	NA	NA	TGTGCCAGCAGTGTTGGGGCGGAGGGAGCTGGAAACACCATATATTTT	CASSVGAEGAGNTIYF
TRBV5-4	TRBJ1-2	15	NA	TRBD1	TGTGCCAGCAGCCTAGGACAGGGAACTAACTATGGCTACACCTTC	CASSLGQGTNYGYTF
TRBV4-2	TRBJ1-3	15	NA	TRBD1	TGTGCCAGCAGCTCAGGACAGGGGGGAGGAAACACCATATATTTT	CASSSGQGGGNTIYF
TRBV13	TRBJ2-1	16	NA	TRBD2	TGTGCCAGCAGCTTGGAACGGACTAGCCTGTACAATGAGCAGTTCTTC	CASSLERTSLYNEQFF
TRBV10-2	TRBJ2-1	14	few	TRBD1	TGCGCCAGTTGCGACAGGGGAGAAATCACTGAGCAGTTCTTC	CASCDRGEITEQFF
TRBV5-6	TRBJ1-1	14	NA	NA	TGTGCCAGCAGCTCCGGACAGCTGAACACTGAAGCTTTCTTT	CASSSGQLNTEAFF
TRBV7-9	TRBJ2-5	17	once	NA	TGTGCCAGCAGCTTTACCCGGGACACCGATCGCCTGGGGACCCAGTACTTC	CASSFTRDTDRLGTQYF
TRBV5-1	TRBJ2-3	13	few	NA	TGCGCCAGCAGCCGAACTCCTACAGATACGCAGTATTTT	CASSRTPTDTQYF
TRBV13	TRBJ2-7	15	NA	TRBD1	TGTGCCAGCAGCGTGTACAGGGGAACCCTCTACGAGCAGTACTTC	CASSVYRGTLYEQYF
TRBV4-3	TRBJ2-1	14	few	NA	TGCGCCAGCAGCCGGAGGCTGACCTACAATGAGCAGTTCTTC	CASSRRLTYNEQFF
TRBV2	TRBJ1-2	12	NA	NA	TGTGCCACCGACCGGGACTATGAGGGCTACACCTTC	CATDRDYEGYTF
TRBV5-6	TRBJ2-7	13	few	TRBD1	TGTGCCAGCAGCTTGGACAGGGGGAACGAGCAGTACTTC	CASSLDRGNEQYF
TRBV30	TRBJ1-1	11	NA	NA	TGTGCCTGGAGCTGGAGGAGTGAAGCTTTCTTT	CAWSWRSEAFF
TRBV6-1	TRBJ2-1	15	NA	NA	TGTGCCAGCAGTGAGGGGGGAACTGTAGATGATGAGCAGTTCTTC	CASSEGGTVDDEQFF
TRBV13	TRBJ1-4	14	NA	TRBD1	TGTGCCAGCAGCGGGGGACAGGGGCATGAAAAACTGTTTTTT	CASSGGQGHEKLFF
TRBV19	TRBJ2-7	14	NA	NA	TGTGCCAGTAGTAGGGGGGACAGATCCTACGAGCAGTACTTC	CASSRGDRSYEQYF
TRBV29-1	TRBJ2-1	14	NA	TRBD1	TGCAGCGTTAACGGACAGGGGGGCTACAATGAGCAGTTCTTC	CSVNGQGGYNEQFF
TRBV10-3	TRBJ1-2	16	NA	TRBD1	TGTGCCATCAGATCGGGACAGGGGCGGGCTAACTATGGCTACACCTTC	CAIRSGQGRANYGYTF
TRBV7-9	TRBJ2-7	14	once	NA	TGTGCCAGCAGCTTCCGGGACACCTCCTACGAGCAGTACTTC	CASSFRDTSYEQYF
TRBV6-5	TRBJ1-2	15	few	TRBD1	TGTGCCAGCAGTCCTGGGGGACAGGGGGCTTTTGGCTACACCTTC	CASSPGGQGAFGYTF
TRBV7-9	TRBJ2-1	16	NA	TRBD2	TGTGCCAGCAGCACCCTGGGACTAGCGGGGGTCAATGAGCAGTTCTTC	CASSTLGLAGVNEQFF
TRBV4-3	TRBJ2-3	15	NA	NA	TGCGCCAGCAGCCAAGCAGGGGCGGGGGCAGATACGCAGTATTTT	CASSQAGAGADTQYF
TRBV7-9	TRBJ2-3	13	NA	NA	TGTGCCAGCAGCTTATCCGGCACAGATACGCAGTATTTT	CASSLSGTDTQYF
TRBV18	TRBJ2-7	11	NA	NA	TGTGCCAGCTCACCGCCGGGCGAGCAGTACTTC	CASSPPGEQYF
TRBV5-6	TRBJ1-5	16	NA	TRBD1	TGTGCCAGCAGCTACGGGACAGGGATAAGGAATCAGCCCCAGCATTTT	CASSYGTGIRNQPQHF
TRBV5-1	TRBJ2-3	13	NA	NA	TGCGCCAGCAGCGGGCAGGGGACAGATACGCAGTATTTT	CASSGQGTDTQYF
TRBV30	TRBJ1-5	14	few	NA	TGTGCCTGGAGTGTTACAGGTATCAATCAGCCCCAGCATTTT	CAWSVTGINQPQHF
TRBV15	TRBJ1-4	17	NA	NA	TGTGCCACCAGCAGAGATAGGGGTTTTTCAACTAATGAAAAACTGTTTTTT	CATSRDRGFSTNEKLFF
TRBV7-9	TRBJ2-7	11	NA	NA	TGTGCCAGCAGCGCCGGGTTTGTGCAGTACTTC	CASSAGFVQYF
TRBV5-1	TRBJ2-2	15	once	NA	TGCGCCAGCAGCTTGGCTCCAACAGGGACCGGGGAGCTGTTTTTT	CASSLAPTGTGELFF
TRBV11-3	TRBJ2-7	14	once	NA	TGTGCCTCTGTGGCCTTGTCTGCCTCCTACGAGCAGTACTTC	CASVALSASYEQYF
TRBV11-2	TRBJ2-7	14	NA	TRBD1	TGTGCCAGCAGCGTCAACAGGGGGACCTACGAGCAGTACTTC	CASSVNRGTYEQYF
TRBV19	TRBJ2-1	15	NA	TRBD1	TGTGCCAGTAGTCCCAACCGACAGGGGAGGTATGAGCAGTTCTTC	CASSPNRQGRYEQFF
TRBV5-1	TRBJ2-2	17	NA	TRBD1	TGCGCCAGCAGCTCCGCATACACCGGGACAGGGGCCGGGGAGCTGTTTTTT	CASSSAYTGTGAGELFF
TRBV7-9	TRBJ1-2	17	NA	NA	TGTTCCAGCAGCTTAGGGGTCGGGGACACTACTAACTATGGCTACACCTTC	CSSSLGVGDTTNYGYTF
TRBV15	TRBJ1-5	18	NA	TRBD1	TGTGCCACCAGCAGCCCCGGGACAGGCCTATTTAGCAATCAGCCCCAGCATTTT	CATSSPGTGLFSNQPQHF
TRBV11-3	TRBJ1-1	17	once	NA	TGTGCCAGCAGCTTAGATTTCGGGGTTTGGGGGAACACTGAAGCTTTCTTT	CASSLDFGVWGNTEAFF
TRBV7-3	TRBJ2-5	15	NA	NA	TGTGCCAGCAGCTTAACGGGGGGGCCTCAAGAGACCCAGTACTTC	CASSLTGGPQETQYF
TRBV6-4	TRBJ1-2	15	NA	NA	TGTGCCAGCAGTGACTCGCCGGGGAGTGCCTATGGCTACACCTTC	CASSDSPGSAYGYTF